This is a list of T cell receptor beta chains from one sample in a study of T cell changes during pregnancy in multiple sclerosis. The table came from immunoSEQ multiplex PCR; TCRdb's copy has only in-frame clones and leaves some out. The top ten hold roughly 2% of the sample, which has about 100,000 clones, about 90% seen once. The sample consisted of peripheral blood, taken after pregnancy. These receptors all stem from a female donor with multiple sclerosis, enrolled in a pregnancy study. Each CDR3 is given with its conserved first and last residue. Fields, in order: D gene, clone size, V gene, J gene, CDR3 protein, CDR3 DNA. A D gene is named only where the DNA matches it firmly. Clone size is not always given. Where it is, it says once, few, many or a class for expanded clones.

d_gene: TRBD1
abundance: .
v_gene: TRBV16
j_gene: TRBJ1-2
CDR3aa: CASTPGTAKGYGYTF
CDR3nt: TGTGCCAGCACCCCGGGGACAGCGAAGGGTTATGGCTACACCTTC

d_gene: .
abundance: .
v_gene: TRBV19
j_gene: TRBJ2-3
CDR3aa: CASSIHHTPGGDTQYF
CDR3nt: TGTGCCAGTAGTATTCATCACACCCCAGGGGGGGATACGCAGTATTTT

d_gene: .
abundance: .
v_gene: TRBV27
j_gene: TRBJ2-7
CDR3aa: CASRTGIYEQYF
CDR3nt: TGTGCCAGCAGGACAGGAATCTACGAGCAGTACTTC

d_gene: TRBD1
abundance: .
v_gene: TRBV13
j_gene: TRBJ2-7
CDR3aa: CASSSRDRGQEQYF
CDR3nt: TGTGCCAGCAGCTCCCGGGACAGGGGGCAAGAGCAGTACTTC

d_gene: .
abundance: .
v_gene: TRBV7-8
j_gene: TRBJ1-6
CDR3aa: CASSRQGPSYNSPLHF
CDR3nt: TGTGCCAGCAGCCGGCAGGGTCCCTCCTATAATTCACCCCTCCACTTT

d_gene: TRBD1
abundance: .
v_gene: TRBV5-1
j_gene: TRBJ1-1
CDR3aa: CASSLSGNRGPRTEAFF
CDR3nt: TGCGCCAGCAGCTTAAGCGGAAACAGGGGGCCTAGGACTGAAGCTTTCTTT

d_gene: .
abundance: .
v_gene: TRBV18
j_gene: TRBJ1-5
CDR3aa: CASSGRSNQPQHF
CDR3nt: TGTGCCAGCTCAGGCCGTAGCAATCAGCCCCAGCATTTT

d_gene: .
abundance: .
v_gene: TRBV28
j_gene: TRBJ2-3
CDR3aa: CASRVGAEDTQYF
CDR3nt: TGTGCCAGCAGGGTGGGGGCCGAAGATACGCAGTATTTT

d_gene: .
abundance: .
v_gene: TRBV30
j_gene: TRBJ1-2
CDR3aa: CAWSGGLNYGYTF
CDR3nt: TGTGCCTGGAGTGGGGGACTAAACTATGGCTACACCTTC

d_gene: .
abundance: .
v_gene: TRBV6-1
j_gene: TRBJ1-2
CDR3aa: CASSDRTANYGYTF
CDR3nt: TGTGCCAGCAGTGACAGAACCGCTAACTATGGCTACACCTTC

d_gene: .
abundance: .
v_gene: TRBV14
j_gene: TRBJ2-1
CDR3aa: CASSQRGGTYNEQFF
CDR3nt: TGTGCCAGCAGCCAAAGGGGGGGAACGTACAATGAGCAGTTCTTC

d_gene: TRBD2
abundance: few
v_gene: TRBV29-1
j_gene: TRBJ2-2
CDR3aa: CSVTSGATNTGELFF
CDR3nt: TGCAGCGTAACTAGCGGGGCTACGAACACCGGGGAGCTGTTTTTT

d_gene: TRBD2
abundance: .
v_gene: TRBV5-1
j_gene: TRBJ2-5
CDR3aa: CASSPGTSQETQYF
CDR3nt: TGCGCCAGCAGCCCTGGGACTAGCCAAGAGACCCAGTACTTC

d_gene: TRBD1
abundance: .
v_gene: TRBV28
j_gene: TRBJ1-2
CDR3aa: CASSIPRDRYGYTF
CDR3nt: TGTGCCAGCAGTATACCCAGGGACAGGTATGGCTACACCTTC

d_gene: .
abundance: .
v_gene: TRBV27
j_gene: TRBJ2-6
CDR3aa: CASSGQGGGSGANVLTF
CDR3nt: TGTGCCAGCAGTGGACAAGGGGGGGGCTCTGGGGCCAACGTCCTGACTTTC

d_gene: TRBD1
abundance: .
v_gene: TRBV28
j_gene: TRBJ1-5
CDR3aa: CAGRTGSNQPQHF
CDR3nt: TGTGCCGGACGGACAGGCAGCAATCAGCCCCAGCATTTT

d_gene: .
abundance: .
v_gene: TRBV30
j_gene: TRBJ2-5
CDR3aa: CAWSPLPGLSETQYF
CDR3nt: TGTGCCTGGAGTCCTCTTCCGGGACTGTCAGAGACCCAGTACTTC

d_gene: TRBD2
abundance: .
v_gene: TRBV9
j_gene: TRBJ2-7
CDR3aa: CASSRTSGKYEQYF
CDR3nt: TGTGCCAGCTCCCGGACTAGCGGGAAATACGAGCAGTACTTC

d_gene: .
abundance: .
v_gene: TRBV5-4
j_gene: TRBJ1-2
CDR3aa: CASSLKGNYGYTF
CDR3nt: TGTGCCAGCAGCTTGAAGGGGAACTATGGCTACACCTTC

d_gene: .
abundance: .
v_gene: TRBV11-2
j_gene: TRBJ1-5
CDR3aa: CASSSTSSNQPQHF
CDR3nt: TGTGCCAGCAGCTCCACTAGTAGCAATCAGCCCCAGCATTTT

d_gene: .
abundance: .
v_gene: TRBV2
j_gene: TRBJ2-1
CDR3aa: CASSADSGRYNEQFF
CDR3nt: TGTGCCAGCAGTGCGGACAGTGGGAGATACAATGAGCAGTTCTTC

d_gene: .
abundance: .
v_gene: TRBV19
j_gene: TRBJ1-5
CDR3aa: CASSIDLEGPQHF
CDR3nt: TGTGCCAGTAGTATAGATCTGGAGGGGCCCCAGCATTTT

d_gene: TRBD2
abundance: .
v_gene: TRBV7-2
j_gene: TRBJ2-3
CDR3aa: CASGLENTDTQYF
CDR3nt: TGTGCCAGCGGACTAGAAAACACAGATACGCAGTATTTT

d_gene: .
abundance: once
v_gene: TRBV5-1
j_gene: TRBJ2-7
CDR3aa: CASSHSGIPEQYF
CDR3nt: TGCGCCAGCAGCCATTCAGGGATCCCCGAGCAGTACTTC

d_gene: TRBD1
abundance: .
v_gene: TRBV9
j_gene: TRBJ2-1
CDR3aa: CASSVTAGQANNEQFF
CDR3nt: TGTGCCAGCAGCGTAACGGCGGGACAGGCTAACAATGAGCAGTTCTTC

d_gene: TRBD2
abundance: .
v_gene: TRBV11-3
j_gene: TRBJ2-1
CDR3aa: CASSIRLAGAREQFF
CDR3nt: TGTGCCAGCAGCATAAGACTAGCGGGAGCCCGGGAGCAGTTCTTC

d_gene: .
abundance: .
v_gene: TRBV4-1
j_gene: TRBJ1-2
CDR3aa: CASSQEDDGVGGYTF
CDR3nt: TGCGCCAGCAGCCAAGAAGACGACGGGGTTGGTGGCTACACCTTC

d_gene: TRBD1
abundance: .
v_gene: TRBV5-1
j_gene: TRBJ2-7
CDR3aa: CASSGTGVYEQYF
CDR3nt: TGCGCCAGCAGCGGGACAGGGGTCTACGAGCAGTACTTC

d_gene: TRBD1
abundance: .
v_gene: TRBV27
j_gene: TRBJ1-5
CDR3aa: CASSSGGQGYQPQHF
CDR3nt: TGTGCCAGCAGTTCGGGGGGACAGGGCTATCAGCCCCAGCATTTT

d_gene: TRBD2
abundance: .
v_gene: TRBV11-3
j_gene: TRBJ2-1
CDR3aa: CASSSGGAYNEQFF
CDR3nt: TGTGCCAGCAGTAGCGGGGGGGCCTACAATGAGCAGTTCTTC